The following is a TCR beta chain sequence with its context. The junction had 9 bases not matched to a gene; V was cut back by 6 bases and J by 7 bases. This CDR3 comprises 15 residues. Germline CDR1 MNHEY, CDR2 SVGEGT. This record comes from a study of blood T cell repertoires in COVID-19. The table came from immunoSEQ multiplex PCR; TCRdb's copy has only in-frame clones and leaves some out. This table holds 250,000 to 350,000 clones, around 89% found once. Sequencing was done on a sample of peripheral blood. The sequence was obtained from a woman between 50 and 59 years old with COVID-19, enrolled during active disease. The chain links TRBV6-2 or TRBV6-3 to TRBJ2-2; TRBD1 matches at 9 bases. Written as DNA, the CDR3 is TGTGCCAGCAGCGACAGGGGGTCTGTCGGCGGGGAGCTGTTTTTT. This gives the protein CASSDRGSVGGELFF.